The text below deals with one TCR beta chain. After removal of 3 bases from V and 2 bases from J, the junction contained 4 bases not matched to a gene. The germline V gene encodes CDR1 SGHTA and CDR2 FQGNSA. This CDR3 contains 15 residues. Original methodology: Estimation of nucleated cell counts relied on the amplification of reference gene primers. Clones were read by immunoSEQ multiplex PCR, and TCRdb kept only the in-frame ones, dropping some. V and J calls and clone size follow that table, whereas D and trimming were derived from the DNA. The data contain 240,000 or so clones, roughly 82% of them singletons. Individuals drawn from around 25 US areas were about 18 to 95 years old. Donors were grouped by their self-reported clinical history. The source of the sample is a study of blood T cell repertoires in COVID-19. Study in general: Acute-phase and convalescent COVID-19 samples originated in the United States, Italy and Spain.

The chain joins TRBV7-2 to TRBJ2-3; 8 bases match TRBD2. The source material was PBMCs or T cells enriched from blood (not recorded which). The clonotype originates from a woman in her 50s who had recovered from COVID-19. CDR3 sequence: CASSLFSGATDTQYF. The CDR3 coding sequence is TGTGCCAGCAGCTTGTTTAGCGGGGCCACAGATACGCAGTATTTT.